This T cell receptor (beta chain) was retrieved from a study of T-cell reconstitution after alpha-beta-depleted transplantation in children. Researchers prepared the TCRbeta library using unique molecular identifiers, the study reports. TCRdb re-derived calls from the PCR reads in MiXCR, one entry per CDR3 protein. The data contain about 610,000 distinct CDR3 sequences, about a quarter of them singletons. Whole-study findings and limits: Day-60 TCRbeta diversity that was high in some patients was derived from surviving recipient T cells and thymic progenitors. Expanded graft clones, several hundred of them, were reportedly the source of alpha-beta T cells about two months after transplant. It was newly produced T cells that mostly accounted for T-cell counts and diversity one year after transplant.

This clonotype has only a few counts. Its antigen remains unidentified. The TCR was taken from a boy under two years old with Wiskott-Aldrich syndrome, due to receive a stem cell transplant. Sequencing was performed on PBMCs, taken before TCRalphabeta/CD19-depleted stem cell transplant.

The chain's CDR3 is CASSFPPPGGAFF. The DNA for the CDR3 is TGTGCCAGCAGTTTTCCTCCTCCCGGGGGGGCTTTCTTT. The rearrangement uses TRBV28 and TRBJ1-1, with D possibly TRBD1 on 5 matching bases. CDR3 length: 13 amino acids. V dropped 3 bases and J dropped 11 bases, with 16 bases sitting between them. The germline gives CDR1 MDHEN, CDR2 SYDVKM.